A selection of T cell receptor beta chains follows, all from one sample in a study of T cells in Graves' hyperthyroidism and ophthalmopathy. TCRdb re-derived calls from the multiplex PCR reads in MiXCR, one entry per CDR3 protein. The sample yields a few hundred thousand distinct CDR3 sequences, roughly 14% seen once. Sequences were obtained from blood. All receptors come from a woman in her thirties or forties with Graves' hyperthyroidism that later progressed to Graves' ophthalmopathy. The CDR3 runs from the conserved cysteine through the conserved F or W. D genes are given only for firm matches. Only part of the rows carry a size: once, few, many, or a class if the clone is expanded.

J: TRBJ2-1; D: .; size: many; V: TRBV12-3/TRBV12-4; CDR3: CASSPASSYNEQFF; DNA: TGTGCCAGCAGTCCAGCGAGCTCCTACAATGAGCAGTTCTTC
J: TRBJ2-1; D: TRBD2; size: many; V: TRBV28; CDR3: CASSLSSSGTSGLYNEQFF; DNA: TGTGCCAGCAGTTTATCGAGTAGCGGGACTTCCGGTCTCTACAATGAGCAGTTCTTC
J: TRBJ1-1; D: .; size: many; V: TRBV30; CDR3: CAWRRLMNTEAFF; DNA: TGTGCCTGGAGGCGGCTTATGAACACTGAAGCTTTCTTT
J: TRBJ2-1; D: TRBD2; size: many; V: TRBV6-1; CDR3: CASSRAGTSGYNEQFF; DNA: TGTGCCAGCAGTCGCGCCGGGACTAGCGGGTACAATGAGCAGTTCTTC
J: TRBJ2-7; D: .; size: few; V: TRBV5-5; CDR3: CASRLSRDHVYEQYF; DNA: TGTGCCAGCAGGCTATCCAGGGATCACGTCTACGAGCAGTACTTC
J: TRBJ2-3; D: TRBD2; size: many; V: TRBV9; CDR3: CASSVVPESSGNTDTQYF; DNA: TGTGCCAGCAGCGTAGTCCCTGAATCTAGCGGGAACACAGATACGCAGTATTTT
J: TRBJ2-3; D: TRBD2; size: many; V: TRBV28; CDR3: CASSPGTSGRGWDTQYF; DNA: TGTGCCAGCAGCCCCGGGACTAGCGGGAGAGGATGGGATACGCAGTATTTT
J: TRBJ1-4; D: TRBD1; size: many; V: TRBV20-1; CDR3: CSADGDRGREKLFF; DNA: TGCAGTGCTGACGGGGACAGGGGGCGTGAAAAACTGTTTTTT
J: TRBJ2-1; D: TRBD1; size: .; V: TRBV19; CDR3: CATLDRVRVGEQFF; DNA: TGTGCCACTTTAGACAGGGTCAGGGTGGGTGAGCAGTTCTTC
J: TRBJ1-2; D: TRBD1; size: .; V: TRBV28; CDR3: CASSYSSDRDYGYTF; DNA: TGTGCCAGCAGTTACTCATCCGACAGGGACTATGGCTACACCTTC
J: TRBJ2-7; D: .; size: few; V: TRBV7-6; CDR3: CASSLFASMSYEQYF; DNA: TGTGCCAGCAGCTTATTTGCTAGTATGTCCTACGAGCAGTACTTC
J: TRBJ2-5; D: TRBD2; size: .; V: TRBV10-2; CDR3: CASRGLAEETQYF; DNA: TGCGCCAGCAGGGGACTAGCGGAAGAGACCCAGTACTTC
J: TRBJ2-6; D: .; size: many; V: TRBV2; CDR3: CASGRTPSSGANVLTF; DNA: TGTGCCAGCGGACGGACACCTTCCTCTGGGGCCAACGTCCTGACTTTC
J: TRBJ2-7; D: .; size: few; V: TRBV5-8; CDR3: CASSLPEARTYEQYF; DNA: TGTGCCAGCAGCTTGCCTGAGGCGAGAACCTACGAGCAGTACTTC
J: TRBJ2-2; D: .; size: few; V: TRBV9; CDR3: CASSVGAGRGTGELFF; DNA: TGTGCCAGCAGCGTAGGGGCAGGACGCGGGACCGGGGAGCTGTTTTTT
J: TRBJ2-3; D: .; size: few; V: TRBV4-2; CDR3: CASSSGKDTQYF; DNA: TGTGCCAGCAGCTCAGGGAAGGATACGCAGTATTTT
J: TRBJ2-2; D: .; size: many; V: TRBV15; CDR3: CATSRGGSGNTGELFF; DNA: TGTGCCACCAGCAGAGGAGGTTCGGGGAACACCGGGGAGCTGTTTTTT
J: TRBJ2-1; D: .; size: many; V: TRBV12-3/TRBV12-4; CDR3: CASSPGTAAYNEQFF; DNA: TGTGCCAGCAGCCCCGGGACGGCTGCCTACAATGAGCAGTTCTTC
J: TRBJ2-3; D: .; size: .; V: TRBV5-4; CDR3: CASSLELGITDTQYF; DNA: TGTGCCAGCAGCTTGGAGTTAGGTATAACAGATACGCAGTATTTT
J: TRBJ2-1; D: .; size: many; V: TRBV28; CDR3: CASKGDYNEQFF; DNA: TGTGCCAGCAAAGGGGACTACAATGAGCAGTTCTTC
J: TRBJ2-7; D: TRBD2; size: .; V: TRBV20-1; CDR3: CSAPRSGTYEQYF; DNA: TGCAGTGCCCCCAGGAGCGGGACCTACGAGCAGTACTTC
J: TRBJ2-1; D: TRBD1; size: .; V: TRBV28; CDR3: CASSFGTGGNEQFF; DNA: TGTGCCAGCAGTTTCGGGACAGGGGGCAATGAGCAGTTCTTC
J: TRBJ2-1; D: .; size: many; V: TRBV2; CDR3: CASRPTGYNEQFF; DNA: TGTGCCAGCAGGCCCACAGGGTACAATGAGCAGTTCTTC
J: TRBJ2-2; D: .; size: many; V: TRBV12-3/TRBV12-4; CDR3: CASSFGGNTGELFF; DNA: TGTGCCAGCAGTTTTGGCGGTAACACCGGGGAGCTGTTTTTT
J: TRBJ2-1; D: .; size: many; V: TRBV6-1; CDR3: CASKRGGEYNEQFF; DNA: TGTGCCAGCAAGAGGGGGGGGGAATACAATGAGCAGTTCTTC
J: TRBJ2-1; D: TRBD2; size: few; V: TRBV19; CDR3: CASSAGLAAYNEQFF; DNA: TGTGCCAGTAGTGCCGGACTAGCGGCTTACAATGAGCAGTTCTTC
J: TRBJ2-4; D: TRBD2; size: many; V: TRBV28; CDR3: CASSFRGGTAKNIQYF; DNA: TGTGCCAGCAGTTTTCGCGGGGGAACGGCCAAAAACATTCAGTACTTC
J: TRBJ1-3; D: TRBD1; size: .; V: TRBV5-5; CDR3: CASSLFGTVSGNTIYF; DNA: TGTGCCAGCAGCCTCTTTGGGACAGTCTCTGGAAACACCATATATTTT
J: TRBJ1-2; D: TRBD1; size: many; V: TRBV7-9; CDR3: CASSLWADRNYGYTF; DNA: TGTGCCAGCAGCTTATGGGCGGACAGGAACTATGGCTACACCTTC
J: TRBJ2-2; D: .; size: many; V: TRBV28; CDR3: CASSFWGGKNTGELFF; DNA: TGTGCCAGCAGTTTTTGGGGGGGCAAAAACACCGGGGAGCTGTTTTTT
J: TRBJ2-2; D: TRBD2; size: many; V: TRBV6-1; CDR3: CASSTTSGRPPGLWELFF; DNA: TGTGCCAGCAGCACGACTAGCGGGAGGCCTCCCGGCTTGTGGGAGCTGTTTTTT
J: TRBJ2-3; D: TRBD2; size: many; V: TRBV24-1; CDR3: CATSDSSSGRPDTQYF; DNA: TGTGCCACCAGTGACTCTTCTAGCGGGAGACCAGATACGCAGTATTTT
J: TRBJ2-7; D: TRBD2; size: once; V: TRBV28; CDR3: CASSQTSGRSVWYEQYF; DNA: TGTGCCAGCAGCCAGACTAGCGGGAGATCTGTGTGGTACGAGCAGTACTTC
J: TRBJ2-2; D: TRBD2; size: .; V: TRBV28; CDR3: CASRGSGNANTGGLFF; DNA: TGTGCCAGCAGGGGGAGCGGGAACGCGAACACCGGGGGGCTGTTTTTT
J: TRBJ2-2; D: .; size: many; V: TRBV12-3/TRBV12-4; CDR3: CASTVRQGNTGELFF; DNA: TGTGCCAGCACCGTCCGACAAGGCAACACCGGGGAGCTGTTTTTT
J: TRBJ2-1; D: .; size: many; V: TRBV14; CDR3: CASSRGGISSSYNEQFF; DNA: TGTGCCAGCAGCCGAGGAGGGATTTCGAGCTCCTACAATGAGCAGTTCTTC
J: TRBJ2-1; D: TRBD2; size: many; V: TRBV30; CDR3: CAWTPLAGSYNEQFF; DNA: TGTGCCTGGACTCCCCTAGCGGGATCATACAATGAGCAGTTCTTC
J: TRBJ1-1; D: .; size: many; V: TRBV12-3/TRBV12-4; CDR3: CASSFKSGTEAFF; DNA: TGTGCCAGCAGTTTCAAGAGCGGCACTGAAGCTTTCTTT
J: TRBJ2-2; D: TRBD2; size: many; V: TRBV7-3; CDR3: CASSLKGLAGSSTGELFF; DNA: TGTGCCAGCAGCTTAAAGGGACTAGCGGGATCGTCCACCGGGGAGCTGTTTTTT
J: TRBJ1-4; D: .; size: .; V: TRBV13; CDR3: CASMDQNEKLFF; DNA: TGTGCCAGCATGGACCAAAATGAGAAACTGTTTTTT
J: TRBJ1-1; D: .; size: many; V: TRBV20-1; CDR3: CSATTYFRTYTEAFF; DNA: TGCAGTGCTACCACGTATTTTCGGACATACACTGAAGCTTTCTTT
J: TRBJ2-7; D: TRBD2; size: few; V: TRBV6-1; CDR3: CASSPLYLAGGPCEQYF; DNA: TGTGCCAGCAGTCCACTCTATCTAGCGGGAGGGCCCTGCGAGCAGTACTTC
J: TRBJ2-5; D: .; size: .; V: TRBV4-1; CDR3: CASSQVQGRETQYF; DNA: TGCGCCAGCAGCCAGGTCCAGGGTCGAGAGACCCAGTACTTC
J: TRBJ2-5; D: TRBD1; size: few; V: TRBV10-3; CDR3: CAISNRQGRETQYF; DNA: TGTGCCATCAGCAACCGACAGGGACGGGAGACCCAGTACTTC
J: TRBJ1-4; D: .; size: once; V: TRBV4-1; CDR3: CASSQGSSARNEKLFF; DNA: TGCGCCAGCAGCCAAGGGTCTTCCGCCCGTAATGAAAAACTGTTTTTT
J: TRBJ1-5; D: .; size: many; V: TRBV20-1; CDR3: CSAVKRGENQPQHF; DNA: TGCAGTGCCGTAAAAAGAGGGGAGAATCAGCCCCAGCATTTT
J: TRBJ2-2; D: TRBD2; size: .; V: TRBV7-9; CDR3: CASSLSGRKGTGELFF; DNA: TGTGCCAGCAGTCTGAGCGGGAGAAAAGGCACCGGGGAGCTGTTTTTT
J: TRBJ2-1; D: TRBD2; size: many; V: TRBV7-8; CDR3: CASSFVAGPNYNEQFF; DNA: TGTGCCAGCAGCTTCGTAGCGGGACCTAACTACAATGAGCAGTTCTTC
J: TRBJ2-1; D: TRBD2; size: .; V: TRBV6-2/TRBV6-3; CDR3: CASSGFVGTSGPNEQFF; DNA: TGTGCCAGCAGTGGATTTGTTGGGACTAGCGGACCCAATGAGCAGTTCTTC
J: TRBJ2-7; D: .; size: many; V: TRBV6-1; CDR3: CASSLTADEQYF; DNA: TGTGCCAGCAGTTTAACCGCCGACGAGCAGTACTTC
J: TRBJ1-2; D: .; size: many; V: TRBV14; CDR3: CASSQELVAENYGYTF; DNA: TGTGCCAGCAGCCAAGAACTGGTCGCGGAGAACTATGGCTACACCTTC
J: TRBJ2-7; D: TRBD2; size: .; V: TRBV19; CDR3: CASKETSGIYHEQYF; DNA: TGTGCCAGTAAAGAGACTAGCGGGATATACCACGAGCAGTACTTC